A selection of T cell receptor beta chains follows, all from one sample in a study of blood T cells in healthy people across ages. Each CDR3 protein is one row after TCRdb ran MiXCR on the 5' RACE reads. The table records roughly 730,000 distinct CDR3 sequences, 45% to 70% of them present only once. The sequenced sample consisted of blood. The receptors stem from a man aged 35-49 years in good health. Each CDR3 is given with its conserved first and last residue. A D gene is named only where the DNA matches it firmly. Rows give clone size only sometimes, using once, few, many, or a class for an expanded clone.

J gene,V gene,clone size,D gene,CDR3 protein,CDR3 DNA
TRBJ2-3,TRBV6-5,-,-,CASSYSFSYSTDTQYF,TGTGCCAGCAGTTACTCGTTTAGTTATTCTACAGATACGCAGTATTTT
TRBJ2-1,TRBV7-2,-,-,CASNFEVASSSYNEQFF,TGTGCCAGCAACTTTGAGGTAGCCTCGAGCTCCTACAATGAGCAGTTCTTC
TRBJ2-7,TRBV20-1,once,TRBD1,CSARGAGGAYEQYF,TGCAGTGCTAGAGGGGCAGGGGGCGCCTACGAGCAGTACTTC
TRBJ2-7,TRBV20-1,-,-,CSATDQGRSSYEQYF,TGCAGTGCAACAGACCAGGGACGTAGCTCCTACGAGCAGTACTTC
TRBJ1-5,TRBV29-1,-,-,CSVALDSNQPQHF,TGCAGCGTAGCCCTGGATAGCAATCAGCCCCAGCATTTT
TRBJ2-7,TRBV20-1,few,-,CSARLSRYEQYF,TGCAGTGCTAGGCTCAGCCGATACGAGCAGTACTTC
TRBJ2-7,TRBV27,-,-,CASSGQSSYEQYF,TGTGCCAGCTCAGGACAGAGCTCCTACGAGCAGTACTTC
TRBJ2-2,TRBV25-1,-,-,CASSGGRVTGELFF,TGTGCCAGCAGTGGAGGAAGGGTGACCGGGGAGCTGTTTTTT
TRBJ2-7,TRBV10-2,-,TRBD2,CASRLAGGPYEQYF,TGCGCCAGCAGACTAGCGGGAGGTCCCTACGAGCAGTACTTC
TRBJ2-7,TRBV5-1,few,-,CASSSEGLSSYEQYF,TGCGCCAGCAGCTCCGAGGGGCTGAGCTCCTACGAGCAGTACTTC
TRBJ2-3,TRBV4-3,-,-,CANSQDSATYTDTQYF,TGCGCCAACAGCCAAGATTCCGCGACTTACACAGATACGCAGTATTTT
TRBJ2-1,TRBV20-1,-,-,CSARARGNEQFF,TGCAGTGCTAGAGCCAGGGGCAATGAGCAGTTCTTC
TRBJ2-5,TRBV27,few,TRBD1,CASSLRGTALTETQYF,TGTGCCAGCAGTCTAAGGGGGACAGCTCTTACGGAGACCCAGTACTTC
TRBJ2-1,TRBV7-3,few,-,CASSLKLVRAGDREQFF,TGTGCCAGCAGCTTAAAATTAGTTCGGGCAGGGGATAGAGAGCAGTTCTTC
TRBJ2-5,TRBV15,-,-,CATSGTPKETQYF,TGTGCCACCAGCGGGACGCCGAAAGAGACCCAGTACTTC